Below, one T cell receptor (beta chain) is given with its context. The antigen this receptor binds is unknown. No base quality values were provided; no much bigger clone lies one nucleotide off. V is clipped by 4 bases and J by 3 bases, and the sequence between their germline boundaries is 16 bases long. From its cysteine to its phenylalanine, the CDR3 spans 15 amino acids. Of the read, only the CDR3 DNA is kept; its 45 bases are in frame from base 1. Taken from the germline V gene (reference sequence), the CDR1 and CDR2 loops are SGHNT and YYREEE. Each collaborating institution followed its own protocols to collect whole blood in K2EDTA tubes. For TCRbeta analysis, collaborators shipped samples as frozen whole blood, isolated PBMCs, or DNA extracted from either of those sample types. This sample was included in a study of blood T cell repertoires in COVID-19 (dated by TCRdb to about 2020). Background on the whole study: Samples covering the acute and convalescent phases of COVID-19 were provided by collaborators in the United States, Italy and Spain. The material from the prospective study consisted of cDNA or gDNA derived from T cells, B-cell-depleted T cells, or PBMCs. Deeply sampled blood TCRbeta repertoires from subjects exposed to, actively infected with, or recovered from COVID-19 were included in the dataset. The repertoires were made available in a free public database intended to serve as a resource for research on the immune response to SARS-CoV-2. Samples were obtained from the ongoing ImmuneRACE study (first 160 participants) and from 1,200 or so subjects provided by 6 global collaborators. The sample metadata nearly always contained a de-identified subject ID, COVID-19 status, age in years and sex. Where available, HLA class I and class II types were taken from metadata supplied by the sample provider and were not determined by assay-based typing. What the work shows at the level of the full study, not this receptor alone: Clinical and demographic metadata were provided uncurated, with the amount varying by source and participant.

TCRbeta CDR3 regions were amplified from genomic DNA using the immunoSEQ Assay, a bias-controlled multiplex PCR. Concerning the study's data processing: Nucleated cell counts per sample were estimated from amplification of reference gene primers within the assay. To quantify the absolute abundance of each unique TCRbeta CDR3 rearrangement, sequence reads were collapsed and filtered. For each sample, productive Simpson clonality was calculated as the square root of Simpson's diversity index over productive rearrangements. TCRdb provides this immuneACCESS table in a form limited to in-frame rearrangements. Some clones are lacking; in checked studies, under half of them reflect an unresolved V gene, and why the rest are absent is not known. Clonal size and the V and J genes are those of that table, whereas D and trimming came from the DNA. The sample includes about 140,000 clones, with around 76% observed a single time. About 12% of the sample goes to the ten largest clones.

Sample: peripheral blood. The receptor's source is a man aged 80 or over with acute or convalescent COVID-19. The rearranged segments are TRBV5-4 and TRBJ1-2; TRBD1 is a possible D gene, resting on 6 matching bases. The DNA sequence follows: TGTGCCAGCAGCACACTGGACAGCAGCCACTATGGCTACACCTTC. The encoded protein is CASSTLDSSHYGYTF.